A single sample gave rise to the 31 T cell receptor beta chains below, sequenced in a study of spatial heterogeneity in lung cancer (dated 2019 in TCRdb). In the paper's terms, the time point label means: sample taken at primary tumor resection. TCR sequencing used whole RNA extracted from tumor and nontumor lung tissue, or from cryopreserved PBMC samples, without cell sorting. Library prep was done by 5' RACE. Reads for this sample came from a NextSeq 500. TCRdb trimmed public reads at Q25 via fastp, called clones via MiXCR and kept in-frame beta chains. Each record represents a unique CDR3 protein, reported with the most common genes and DNA among its rows. For this sample the table gives tens of thousands of distinct CDR3 sequences, of which about 4.5% were detected only once. Less than 35% of the sample is taken by the ten largest. The sequencing used PBMCs, collected at surgery. The receptors derive from a male donor with early-stage non-small cell lung cancer.

This clonotype was detected many times. This chain uses TRBV19 with TRBJ1-5, with D perhaps matching TRBD1 (5 bases). CDR3 size: 13 residues. Germline assignment: CDR1 LNHDA and CDR2 SQIVND (reference sequence). V dropped 9 bases and J dropped 5 bases, with 14 bases sitting between them. The CDR3 coding sequence is TGTGCCAGCGCCCCGGGACTGGATCAGCCCCAGCATTTT. Translating gives CASAPGLDQPQHF.

The table lists this clonotype with many counts. The V and J genes are TRBV5-1 and TRBJ2-1; D is possibly TRBD1 (6 bases). The CDR3 contains 13 residues. The V end lost 5 bases, the J end lost 1 base, and 7 bases lay between the germline ends. The germline V gene encodes CDR1 SGHRS and CDR2 YFSETQ. As DNA, the CDR3 is TGCGCCAGCAGACAGGGATCCTACAATGAGCAGTTCTTC. It codes for CASRQGSYNEQFF.

The chain combines TRBV20-1 with TRBJ2-7, with 8 bases aligning to TRBD1. The CDR3 is 13 amino acids. With 6 bases clipped from V and 2 bases from J, the junction kept 6 bases outside the gene matches. CDR1 is DFQATT and CDR2 is SNEGSKA in the germline V gene (reference sequence). The CDR3, as DNA: TGCAGTGCCGGGACAGGAGGTCCCTACGAGCAGTACTTC. Translated, it gives CSAGTGGPYEQYF.

The rearrangement joins TRBV6-1 to TRBJ2-1; possibly TRBD1 for D (5 bases). CDR3 length: 14 amino acids. Trimming left V 6 bases short and J 0 bases short, with 9 bases between. CDR1 MNHNS and CDR2 SASEGT come from the germline V gene. The CDR3 is CASRDMGSYNEQFF. In nucleotides, the CDR3 is TGTGCCAGCAGGGACATGGGCTCCTACAATGAGCAGTTCTTC.

This clonotype was seen only a few times. The V call is TRBV18, the J call TRBJ2-7; TRBD1 or TRBD2 may be the D gene (5 bases each). CDR3 size: 13 residues. Trimming shortened V by 4 bases and J by 6 bases, and 13 bases separated the two germline ends. Germline lookup yields CDR1 KGHSH and CDR2 LQKENI. DNA of the CDR3: TGTGCCAGCTCACGAGGGGATAGTTCCGAGCAGTACTTC. This encodes CASSRGDSSEQYF.

This clonotype came up a few times. The chain uses TRBV29-1 and TRBJ2-7; the match to TRBD1 covers 8 bases. Germline V gene sequence: CDR1 SQVTM, CDR2 ANQGSEA. The CDR3 is 12 residues long. V trimming: 6 bases; J trimming: 6 bases; junction bases outside the gene matches: 7. The CDR3 DNA follows: TGCAGCGTCGCCGGACAGGGCAGCGAGCAGTACTTC. Encoded protein: CSVAGQGSEQYF.

This clonotype was seen repeatedly, ten times or more. The gene calls are TRBV27 and TRBJ1-2; the match to TRBD1 covers 7 bases. The CDR3 contains 15 residues. Germline trimming cut 2 bases from V and 2 bases from J; bases unmatched to any gene: 5. Germline-derived CDR1 and CDR2 are MNHEY and SMNVEV (reference sequence). CDR3 sequence (DNA): TGTGCCAGCAGTTTAGTAGGGGGCAAGAACTATGGCTACACCTTC. Encoded protein: CASSLVGGKNYGYTF.

This clonotype was seen more than once but under ten times. The chain has TRBV20-1 and TRBJ2-5; D uncertain. The CDR3 runs 14 residues. V lost 3 bases and J lost 2, with 13 bases in between. The germline CDR1 and CDR2 sequences are DFQATT and SNEGSKA (reference sequence). CDR3 protein: CSASTPDSQETQYF. In DNA, the CDR3 is TGCAGTGCTAGTACCCCCGACTCACAAGAGACCCAGTACTTC.

This clonotype was seen many times. The rearrangement joins TRBV19 to TRBJ2-7; D gene uncertain. This CDR3 is 13 amino acids long. From germline, CDR1 is LNHDA and CDR2 SQIVND (reference sequence). Trimming removed 5 bases at V and 2 bases at J, with 10 bases between. In DNA, the CDR3 is TGTGCCAGTAGTCCCCCGGGTCCCTACGAGCAGTACTTC. Translation: CASSPPGPYEQYF.

Ten or more counts support this clonotype. V and J are TRBV6-5 and TRBJ1-4; TRBD1 might be the D (6 bases). The germline CDR1 and CDR2 sequences are MNHEY and SVGAGI. The ends were cut back, 6 bases at V and 3 bases at J, with 14 bases in the middle. The CDR3 spans 15 residues. CDR3 loop: CASRLLGAANEKLFF. The CDR3 nucleotides are TGTGCCAGCAGGCTCCTGGGGGCGGCTAATGAAAAACTGTTTTTT.

This clonotype was recorded at least ten times. This chain connects TRBV29-1 to TRBJ2-1, with D uncertain. Germline V gene data show CDR1 as SQVTM and CDR2 as ANQGSEA. Trimming removed 4 bases from V and 9 bases from J, with 7 bases in between. The CDR3 loop spans 10 amino acids. CDR3: CSVAQIEQFF. CDR3 DNA sequence: TGCAGCGTTGCCCAGATTGAGCAGTTCTTC.

The table lists this clonotype with many counts. The chain joins TRBV5-4 to TRBJ2-6; D is possibly TRBD1 (6 bases). V was pared by 5 bases and J by 0 bases, with 12 bases between. The CDR3 is 16 residues long. Germline loops: CDR1 SGHNT, CDR2 YYREEE (reference sequence). The DNA for the CDR3 is TGTGCCAGCAGAACAGGGACGTACTCTGGGGCCAACGTCCTGACTTTC. Translating it yields CASRTGTYSGANVLTF.

This clonotype was seen many times. The gene calls are TRBV10-3 and TRBJ2-3, with D uncertain. Trimming cost V 10 bases and J 5 bases, with 10 bases left between them. The germline gives CDR1 ENHRY, CDR2 SYGVKD. The CDR3 length is 11 residues. CDR3 bases: TGTGCCAGTAGGTCCCGAGATACGCAGTATTTT. Amino acid sequence: CASRSRDTQYF.

The chain uses TRBV5-1 and TRBJ1-2, with D maybe TRBD1 (5 bases). CDR3 length: 14 amino acids. Germline V gene data show CDR1 as SGHRS and CDR2 as YFSETQ. The germline V and J ends were trimmed by 0 bases and 5 bases, with 11 bases remaining between them. The CDR3 region has the DNA TGCGCCAGCAGCTTGGCCCAGGGATCTTATGGCTACACCTTC. Residues: CASSLAQGSYGYTF.

The sample holds a few counts of this clonotype. One end of the junction varies from germline; a read error may be responsible. This chain's CDR3 is CSIEPRTDTQYF. DNA for the CDR3: TGCAGCATTGAACCCCGCACAGATACGCAGTATTTT. The rearrangement uses TRBV29-1 and TRBJ2-3; D ambiguous. The CDR3 has 12 residues. CDR1 and CDR2 (germline): SQVTM, ANQGSEA.

This chain uses TRBV20-1 with TRBJ2-1, with D unclear. The CDR3 loop spans 12 amino acids. Germline V gene lookup returns CDR1 DFQATT and CDR2 SNEGSKA (reference sequence). V shed 6 bases and J shed 7 bases, with 13 bases lying between them. The CDR3 is CSAPVRRNEQFF. CDR3 nucleotide sequence: TGCAGTGCACCCGTTCGGCGGAATGAGCAGTTCTTC.

In its sample, this clonotype was seen a few times. V gene TRBV5-1 combines with J gene TRBJ2-7; D call uncertain. The V end was cut by 4 bases, the J end by 1 base, with 12 bases between. The length of the CDR3 is 14 residues. Germline V gene data show CDR1 as SGHRS and CDR2 as YFSETQ. The CDR3 bases are TGCGCCAGCAGCCTTCCGACTGGTTCCTACGAGCAGTACTTC. Its translation is CASSLPTGSYEQYF.

This clonotype was counted only a few times. The chain recombines TRBV5-1 with TRBJ1-2, with D unclear. This CDR3 has 14 amino acids. V lost 4 bases to trimming and J lost 0 bases, with 10 bases between them. CDR1 and CDR2 from the germline V gene are SGHRS and YFSETQ. DNA of the CDR3: TGCGCCAGCAGCCCCTCGAGAGCTAACTATGGCTACACCTTC. Encoded protein: CASSPSRANYGYTF. Variable domain in full (rest from reference TRBV5-1 and TRBJ1-2): KAGVTQTPRYLIKTRGQQVTLSCSPISGHRSVSWYQQTPGQGLQFLFEYFSETQRNKGNFPGRFSGRQFSNSRSEMNVSTLELGDSALYLCASSPSRANYGYTFGSGTRLTVV.

Regarding this clonotype: This may stem from a read error, because a much larger clone lies one nucleotide away. As DNA, the CDR3 is TGCGCCTGCAGCTTGGTAGGCAGAGTGAATGAGCAGTTCTTC. Translation gives CACSLVGRVNEQFF. This rearrangement joins TRBV5-1 to TRBJ2-1; D ambiguous. CDR1 SGHRS and CDR2 YFSETQ come from the germline V gene. The CDR3 is 14 residues long.

This clonotype occurred many times. The chain recombines TRBV29-1 with TRBJ2-5; D might be TRBD1 (5 bases). V dropped 3 bases and J dropped 3 bases, with 5 bases sitting between them. The CDR3 totals 11 residues. CDR1 is SQVTM, CDR2 ANQGSEA, per germline. The CDR3 reads CSVDREETQYF. The CDR3 nucleotides are TGCAGCGTTGACAGGGAAGAGACCCAGTACTTC.

This clonotype has only a few counts. The chain links TRBV12-3 or TRBV12-4 to TRBJ2-5, with TRBD1 identical over 8 bases. The CDR3 extends over 17 amino acids. V trimming: 4 bases; J trimming: 0 bases; junction bases outside the gene matches: 10. DNA of the CDR3: TGTGCCAGCAGTTCAAGAGGACAGGGAAGGTACCAAGAGACCCAGTACTTC. Its translation: CASSSRGQGRYQETQYF.

This clonotype occurred many times. V and J are TRBV15 and TRBJ2-5; D is ambiguous. With 0 bases removed from V and 1 base from J, the gap between germline ends came to 9 bases. In germline, CDR1 is LNHNV, CDR2 YYDKDF (reference sequence). This CDR3 region has 15 residues. CDR3 residues: CATSRDLGAQETQYF. The CDR3 DNA follows: TGTGCCACCAGCAGAGATTTAGGAGCCCAAGAGACCCAGTACTTC.

This clonotype was observed at least ten times. J is TRBJ2-3 and V is TRBV24-1; 8 bases agree with TRBD1. Germline loops: CDR1 KGHDR, CDR2 SFDVKD. The V and J ends lost 10 bases and 1 base, in that order; junction bases with no gene match: 3. The CDR3 length is 13 residues. Here the CDR3 DNA reads TGTGCCACGCTGGGACAGGGCACAGATACGCAGTATTTT. Its translation: CATLGQGTDTQYF.

This clonotype was detected ten times or more. The chain combines TRBV7-9 with TRBJ2-7; perhaps TRBD2 as D (6 bases). The CDR3 totals 15 residues. The ends were cut back, 5 bases at V and 4 bases at J, with 18 bases in the middle. Germline loops: CDR1 SEHNR, CDR2 FQNEAQ (reference sequence). The CDR3 here is CASSPFKGLRYEQYF. For the CDR3, the DNA is TGTGCCAGCAGCCCCTTCAAGGGACTTAGATACGAGCAGTACTTC.

The chain couples TRBV11-2 to TRBJ2-7, with 16 nucleotides matching TRBD2. The CDR3 length is 18 residues. Germline lookup yields CDR1 SGHAT and CDR2 FQNNGV. The V segment lost 5 bases and the J segment 7 bases; nucleotides outside the gene matches: 14. The DNA for the CDR3 is TGTGCCAGCAGCCCCCCGGGACTAGCGGGGGGGCAGGTATATGAGCAGTACTTC. Its protein is CASSPPGLAGGQVYEQYF.

This clonotype was seen at least ten times. The rearrangement uses TRBV6-5 and TRBJ1-5, with unresolved D. Germline V gene lookup returns CDR1 MNHEY and CDR2 SVGAGI. The CDR3 contains 14 residues. V was pared by 5 bases and J by 1 base, with 9 bases between. The CDR3 sequence is CASSRQYSNQPQHF. The CDR3, as DNA: TGTGCCAGCAGTCGCCAATACAGCAATCAGCCCCAGCATTTT.

In its sample, this clonotype was seen many times. CDR3 sequence (DNA): TGTGCCAGCAGCCATACAGATACGCAGTATTTT. Residues: CASSHTDTQYF. This chain connects TRBV27 to TRBJ2-3; unclear D gene. The germline CDR1 and CDR2 sequences are MNHEY and SMNVEV (reference sequence). The CDR3 is made up of 11 amino acids. V dropped 6 bases and J dropped 3 bases, with 4 bases sitting between them.

At least ten counts were recorded for this clonotype. This chain connects TRBV7-8 to TRBJ2-5; 8 nucleotides match TRBD1. Trimming cost V 3 bases and J 4 bases; bases outside gene matches: 13. The CDR3 sequence is 17 residues long. The germline CDR1 and CDR2 sequences are SGHVS and FQNEAQ. The CDR3 loop is CASSLGRGRTRGETQYF. The CDR3 DNA follows: TGTGCCAGCAGCTTGGGCAGGGGGCGAACGAGGGGAGAGACCCAGTACTTC.

This chain uses TRBV4-3 with TRBJ2-5, with unresolved D. The CDR3 loop spans 15 amino acids. The germline gives CDR1 LGHNA, CDR2 YSLEER. V was shortened by 0 bases and J by 9 bases, with 17 bases between the two germline ends. CDR3 nucleotide sequence: TGCGCCAGCAGCCAAGATCTAAACAGCTTGGCGTCCCAGTACTTC. Translated: CASSQDLNSLASQYF.

In its sample, this clonotype was seen a few times. This chain connects TRBV12-3 or TRBV12-4 to TRBJ2-7; D is perhaps TRBD1 (6 bases). The CDR3 totals 15 residues. V was pared by 4 bases and J by 1 base, with 14 bases between. CDR3 protein: CASSSVQGSSYEQYF. CDR3 sequence (DNA): TGTGCCAGCAGTTCGGTCCAGGGGAGTTCCTACGAGCAGTACTTC.

This clonotype was found many times. V and J are TRBV5-1 and TRBJ2-3; 8 nucleotides agree with TRBD2. This CDR3 comprises 15 residues. Germline V CDR1 and CDR2: SGHRS, YFSETQ. The ends lost 3 bases at V and 1 base at J; junction bases unmatched: 4. CDR3: CASSWAGGGTDTQYF. The CDR3 DNA is TGCGCCAGCAGCTGGGCGGGAGGTGGCACAGATACGCAGTATTTT.